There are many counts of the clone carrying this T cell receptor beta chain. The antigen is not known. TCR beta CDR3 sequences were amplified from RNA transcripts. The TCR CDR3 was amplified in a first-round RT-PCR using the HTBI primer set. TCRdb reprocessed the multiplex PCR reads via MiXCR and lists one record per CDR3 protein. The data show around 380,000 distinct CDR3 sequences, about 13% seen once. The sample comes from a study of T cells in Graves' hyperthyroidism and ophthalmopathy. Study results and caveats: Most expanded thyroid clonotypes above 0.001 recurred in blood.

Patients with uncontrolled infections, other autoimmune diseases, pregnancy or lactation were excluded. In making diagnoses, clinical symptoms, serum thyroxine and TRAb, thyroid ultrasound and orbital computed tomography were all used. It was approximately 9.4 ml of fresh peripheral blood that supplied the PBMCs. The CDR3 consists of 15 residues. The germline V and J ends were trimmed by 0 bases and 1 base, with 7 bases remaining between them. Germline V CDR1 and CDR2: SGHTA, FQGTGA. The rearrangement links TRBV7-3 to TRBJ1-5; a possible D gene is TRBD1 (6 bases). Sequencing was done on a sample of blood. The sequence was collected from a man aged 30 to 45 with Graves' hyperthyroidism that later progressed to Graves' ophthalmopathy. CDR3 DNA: TGTGCCAGCAGCTTAACCACAGGGAGCAATCAGCCCCAGCATTTT. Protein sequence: CASSLTTGSNQPQHF.